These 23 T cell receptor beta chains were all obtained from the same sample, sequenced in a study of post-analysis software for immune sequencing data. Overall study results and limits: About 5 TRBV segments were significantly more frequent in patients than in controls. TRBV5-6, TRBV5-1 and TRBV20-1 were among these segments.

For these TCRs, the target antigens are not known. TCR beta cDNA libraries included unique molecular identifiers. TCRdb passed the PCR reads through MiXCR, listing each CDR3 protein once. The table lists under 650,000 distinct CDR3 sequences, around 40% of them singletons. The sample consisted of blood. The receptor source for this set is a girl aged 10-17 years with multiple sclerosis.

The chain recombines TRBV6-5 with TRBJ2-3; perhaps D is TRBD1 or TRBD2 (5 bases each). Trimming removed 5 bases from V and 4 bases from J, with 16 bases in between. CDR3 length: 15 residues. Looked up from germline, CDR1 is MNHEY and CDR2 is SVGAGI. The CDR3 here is CASSTIVGVADTQYF. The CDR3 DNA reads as TGTGCCAGCAGTACCATCGTGGGGGTAGCAGATACGCAGTATTTT.

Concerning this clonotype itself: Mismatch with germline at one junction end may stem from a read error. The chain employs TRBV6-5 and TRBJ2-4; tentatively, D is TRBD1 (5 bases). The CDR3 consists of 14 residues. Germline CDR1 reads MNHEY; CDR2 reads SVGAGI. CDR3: CASSPFDSLDIRYF. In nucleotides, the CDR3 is TGTGCCAGCAGTCCTTTCGACAGTTTGGACATTCGGTACTTC.

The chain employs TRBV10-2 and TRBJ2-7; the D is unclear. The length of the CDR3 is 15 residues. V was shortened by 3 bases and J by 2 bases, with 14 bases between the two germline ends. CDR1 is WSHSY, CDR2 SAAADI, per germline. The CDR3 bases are TGCGCCAGCAGTGAACAGACCCATCGGCCCTACGAGCAGTACTTC. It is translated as CASSEQTHRPYEQYF.

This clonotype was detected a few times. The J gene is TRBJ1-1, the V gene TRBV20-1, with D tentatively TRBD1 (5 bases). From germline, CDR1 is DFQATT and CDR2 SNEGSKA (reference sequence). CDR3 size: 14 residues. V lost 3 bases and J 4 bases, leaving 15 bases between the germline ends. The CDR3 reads CSASAGRGGTEAFF. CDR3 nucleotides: TGCAGTGCTAGTGCAGGGAGGGGTGGCACTGAAGCTTTCTTT.

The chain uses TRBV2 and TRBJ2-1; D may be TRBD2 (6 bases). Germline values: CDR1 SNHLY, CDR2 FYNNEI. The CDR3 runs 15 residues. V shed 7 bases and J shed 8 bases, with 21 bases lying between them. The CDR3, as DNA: TGTGCCAGCAACCCTACTGACGGGAGCTTTGATGAGCAGTTCTTC. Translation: CASNPTDGSFDEQFF. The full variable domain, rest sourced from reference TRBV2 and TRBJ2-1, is EPEVTQTPSHQVTQMGQEVILRCVPISNHLYFYWYRQILGQKVEFLVSFYNNEISEKSEIFDDQFSVERPDGSNFTLKIRSTKLEDSAMYFCASNPTDGSFDEQFFGPGTRLTVL.

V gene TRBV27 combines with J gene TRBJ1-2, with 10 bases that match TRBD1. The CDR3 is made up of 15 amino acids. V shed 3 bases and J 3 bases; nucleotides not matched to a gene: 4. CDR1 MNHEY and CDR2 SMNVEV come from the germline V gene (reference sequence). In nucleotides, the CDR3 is TGTGCCAGCAGTTTCGTCGGACAGGGGGACTATGGCTACACCTTC. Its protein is CASSFVGQGDYGYTF.

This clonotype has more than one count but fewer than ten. CDR3 DNA: TGCAGTGCCCCCAAGGGAAGCTCCTACTACAATGAGCAGTTCTTC. It yields the protein CSAPKGSSYYNEQFF. The V gene is TRBV20-1, the J gene TRBJ2-1; D is unresolved. V shed 6 bases and J shed 3 bases, with 18 bases lying between them. Germline V CDR1 and CDR2: DFQATT, SNEGSKA (reference sequence). This CDR3 is 15 amino acids long.

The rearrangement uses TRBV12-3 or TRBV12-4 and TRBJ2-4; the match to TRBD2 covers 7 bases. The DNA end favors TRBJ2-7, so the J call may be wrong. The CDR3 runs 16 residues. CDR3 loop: CASSLESSGSPYEQYF. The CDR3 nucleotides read TGTGCCAGCAGTTTGGAGTCTAGCGGATCCCCCTACGAGCAGTACTTC.

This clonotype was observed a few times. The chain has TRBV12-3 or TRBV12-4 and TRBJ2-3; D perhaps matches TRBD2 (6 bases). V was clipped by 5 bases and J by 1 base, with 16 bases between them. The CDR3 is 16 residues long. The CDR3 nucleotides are TGTGCCAGCAGTCCTTCGGACTGGGGGGGCACAGATACGCAGTATTTT. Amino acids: CASSPSDWGGTDTQYF.

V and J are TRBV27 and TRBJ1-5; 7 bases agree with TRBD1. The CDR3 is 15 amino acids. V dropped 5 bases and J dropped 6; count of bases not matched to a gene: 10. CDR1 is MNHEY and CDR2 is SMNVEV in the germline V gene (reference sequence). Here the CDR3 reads CASSRDRERAQPQHF. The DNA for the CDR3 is TGTGCCAGCAGTAGAGACAGGGAAAGGGCTCAGCCCCAGCATTTT.

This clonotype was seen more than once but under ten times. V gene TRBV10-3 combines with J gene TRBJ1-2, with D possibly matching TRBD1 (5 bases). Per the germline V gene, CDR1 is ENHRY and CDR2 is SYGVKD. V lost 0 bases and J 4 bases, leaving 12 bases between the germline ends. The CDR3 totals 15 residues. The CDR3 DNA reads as TGTGCCATCAGTGAGTCGAGGCAGGGAGGCTATGGCTACACCTTC. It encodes CAISESRQGGYGYTF.

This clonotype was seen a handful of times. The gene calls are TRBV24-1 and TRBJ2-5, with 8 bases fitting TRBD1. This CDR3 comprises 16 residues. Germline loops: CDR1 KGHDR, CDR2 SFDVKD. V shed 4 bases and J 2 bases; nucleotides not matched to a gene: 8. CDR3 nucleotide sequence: TGTGCCACCAGTGACCCCGGACAGGGAGTTCAAGAGACCCAGTACTTC. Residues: CATSDPGQGVQETQYF.

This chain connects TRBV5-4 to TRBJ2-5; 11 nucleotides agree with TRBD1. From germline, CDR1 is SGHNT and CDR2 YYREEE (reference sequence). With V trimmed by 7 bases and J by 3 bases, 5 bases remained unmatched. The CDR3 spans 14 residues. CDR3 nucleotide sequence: TGTGCCAGCGCGGGACAGGGGGGTGAAGAGACCCAGTACTTC. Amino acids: CASAGQGGEETQYF.

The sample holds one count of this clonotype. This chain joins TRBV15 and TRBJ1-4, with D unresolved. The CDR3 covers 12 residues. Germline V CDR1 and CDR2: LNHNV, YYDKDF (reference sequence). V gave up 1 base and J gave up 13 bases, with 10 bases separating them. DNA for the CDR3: TGTGCCACCAGCAGAGGGGAGGAGAGACTGTTTTTT. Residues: CATSRGEERLFF.

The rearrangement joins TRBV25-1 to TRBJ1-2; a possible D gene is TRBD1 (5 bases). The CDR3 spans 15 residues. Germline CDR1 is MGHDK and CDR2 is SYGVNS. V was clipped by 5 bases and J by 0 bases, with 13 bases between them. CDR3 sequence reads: CASSIPGEANYGYTF. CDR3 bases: TGTGCCAGCAGTATCCCGGGGGAGGCTAACTATGGCTACACCTTC.

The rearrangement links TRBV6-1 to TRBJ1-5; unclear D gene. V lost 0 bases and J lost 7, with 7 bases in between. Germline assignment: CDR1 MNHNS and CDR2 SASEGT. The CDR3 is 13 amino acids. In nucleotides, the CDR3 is TGTGCCAGCAGTGAAGCGCTAGGGCAGCCCCAGCATTTT. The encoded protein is CASSEALGQPQHF.

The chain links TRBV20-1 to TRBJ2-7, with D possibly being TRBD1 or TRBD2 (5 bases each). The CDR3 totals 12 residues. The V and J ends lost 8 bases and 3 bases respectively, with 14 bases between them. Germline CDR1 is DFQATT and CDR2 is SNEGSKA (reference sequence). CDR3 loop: CSTTGPRYEQYF. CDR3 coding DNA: TGCAGTACTACGGGACCGCGCTACGAGCAGTACTTC.

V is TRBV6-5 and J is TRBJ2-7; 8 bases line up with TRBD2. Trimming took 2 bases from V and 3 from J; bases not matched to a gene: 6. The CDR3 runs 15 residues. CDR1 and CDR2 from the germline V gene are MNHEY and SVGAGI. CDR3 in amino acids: CASSYNREGIYEQYF. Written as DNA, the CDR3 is TGTGCCAGCAGTTACAACCGGGAGGGCATCTACGAGCAGTACTTC.

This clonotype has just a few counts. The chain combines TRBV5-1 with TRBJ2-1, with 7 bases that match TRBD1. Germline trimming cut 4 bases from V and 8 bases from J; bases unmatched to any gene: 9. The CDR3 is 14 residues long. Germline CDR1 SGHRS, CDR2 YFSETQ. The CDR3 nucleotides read TGCGCCAGCAGCACCACAGGGGTCTGGGATGAGCAGTTCTTC. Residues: CASSTTGVWDEQFF.

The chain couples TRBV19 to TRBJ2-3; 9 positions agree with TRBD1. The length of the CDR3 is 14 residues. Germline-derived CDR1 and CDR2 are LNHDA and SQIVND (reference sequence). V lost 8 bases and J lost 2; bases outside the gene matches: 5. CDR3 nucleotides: TGTGCCAGTTCCGGGACAGGGTCCACAGATACGCAGTATTTT. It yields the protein CASSGTGSTDTQYF. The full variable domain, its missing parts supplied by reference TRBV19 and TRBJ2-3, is DGGITQSPKYLFRKEGQNVTLSCEQNLNHDAMYWYRQDPGQGLRLIYYSQIVNDFQKGDIAEGYSVSREKKESFPLTVTSAQKNPTAFYLCASSGTGSTDTQYFGPGTRLTVL.

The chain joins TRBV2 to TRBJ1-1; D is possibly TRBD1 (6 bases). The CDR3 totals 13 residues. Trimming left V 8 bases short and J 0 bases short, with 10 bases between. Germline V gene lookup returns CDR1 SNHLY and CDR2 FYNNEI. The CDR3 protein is CASLGGVNTEAFF. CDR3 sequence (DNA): TGTGCCAGCTTGGGGGGCGTGAACACTGAAGCTTTCTTT.

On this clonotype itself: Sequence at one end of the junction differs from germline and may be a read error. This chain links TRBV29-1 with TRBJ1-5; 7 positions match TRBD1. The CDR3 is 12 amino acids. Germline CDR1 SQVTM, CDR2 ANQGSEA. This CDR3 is CSARDSNRPQHF. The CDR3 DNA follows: TGCAGCGCTAGGGACAGCAATCGGCCCCAGCATTTT.

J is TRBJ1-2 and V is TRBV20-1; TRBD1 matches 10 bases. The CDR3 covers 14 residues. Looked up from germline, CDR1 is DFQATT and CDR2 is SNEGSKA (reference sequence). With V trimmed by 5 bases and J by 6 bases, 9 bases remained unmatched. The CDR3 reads CSALGTGVFDGYTF. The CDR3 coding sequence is TGCAGTGCTCTTGGGACAGGGGTATTCGATGGCTACACCTTC.